This TCR beta chain was sequenced for a study of blood T cells in healthy people across ages. Germline V gene sequence: CDR1 SEHNR, CDR2 FQNEAQ (reference sequence). The length of the CDR3 is 15 residues. Trimming left V 4 bases short and J 0 bases short, with 10 bases between. The use of a sample-barcoded 5' primer and a J-beta primer mix characterized a second PCR of roughly 7 to 11 cycles. MiXCR, applied by TCRdb to the 5' RACE reads, yields one record per CDR3 protein. The sample gives around 1,000,000 distinct CDR3 sequences, roughly 24% of which show up once; around 0.7% is in the top ten. A further study also used this sample, focusing on T cells of mothers and their children.

The clonotype comes from a girl between 2 and 10 years old in good health. Source material: blood. The chain has TRBV7-9 and TRBJ1-3, with D unclear. The CDR3 here is CASSSQGSSGNTIYF. CDR3 bases: TGTGCCAGCAGCTCCCAAGGTAGCTCTGGAAACACCATATATTTT.